Described below is a single T cell receptor beta chain sequence and its context. Its antigen is still unknown. The germline gene is not matched at one end of the junction; a read error may be the cause. The sample belongs to a study of T cell repertoires in cytomegalovirus infection. On the study more broadly: Recently identified HLA-C-restricted CMV epitopes were used, and well-studied HLA-B-restricted CMV epitopes were used as well. CMV infection and matching HLA type were both indicated by public TCR beta signatures.

CDR3 length: 12 residues. In TCRdb, the reads were re-called with MiXCR into one record per CDR3 protein. The profile covers 750,000 to 950,000 distinct CDR3 sequences, with roughly 28% appearing a single time and around 12% taken by the ten largest. Study outcomes and limitations: Clonotypes of TCR beta that were HLA-C-restricted and CMV-specific dominated the ex vivo response. Summed public TCR beta family frequency identified CMV carriers bearing the relevant HLA.

This chain links TRBV12-3 or TRBV12-4 with TRBJ1-1; D is ambiguous. This sequence originates from a human donor in good health (CMV status not recorded). Some clones in this sample may be carry-over from other donors' samples. This sample comprised cultured CD8+ T cells from PBMCs, obtained from culture after CMV antigen stimulation. CDR3 loop: CVSRRGNTEAFF. DNA of the CDR3: TGTGTCAGCAGACGGGGGAACACTGAAGCTTTCTTT.